The 28 T cell receptor beta chains given below trace back to one sample, sequenced in a study of monozygotic twins with cystic fibrosis. TCRdb keeps only in-frame clones here, not all; method: immunoSEQ multiplex PCR. The table includes 8,500 to 14,000 clones, roughly 95% detected once. Material: blood. The receptor source for this set is a boy aged 5-17 years with cystic fibrosis.

CDR3 DNA sequence: TGTGCCAGCTCGAGAGGGCAGGGGGGAAACACCATATATTTT. It yields the protein CASSRGQGGNTIYF. This chain uses TRBV27 with TRBJ1-3, with D possibly matching TRBD1 (6 bases). Trimming pared 8 bases from V and 4 bases from J, leaving 15 bases between. Germline V gene data show CDR1 as MNHEY and CDR2 as SMNVEV (reference sequence). The CDR3 is 14 amino acids.

Comments on this clone: Germline and junction disagree at one end, which may indicate a read error. In the same sample, other DNA sequences code for this CDR3. The chain is built from TRBV29-1 and TRBJ1-2, with D unresolved. CDR1 SQVTM and CDR2 ANQGSEA come from the germline V gene. There are 15 residues in the CDR3. This CDR3 is CSVELLAGSFYGYTF. CDR3 sequence (DNA): TGCAGCGTTGAATTGCTGGCGGGGAGCTTCTATGGCTATACCTTC. Supplemented by reference TRBV29-1 and TRBJ1-2, the full variable domain reads SAVISQKPSRDICQRGTSLTIQCQVDSQVTMMFWYRQQPGQSLTLIATANQGSEATYESGFVIDKFPISRPNLTFSTLTVSNMSPEDSSIYLCSVELLAGSFYGYTFGSGTRLTVV.

This chain uses TRBV29-1 with TRBJ1-1, with D uncertain. Trimming took 5 bases from V and 7 from J, leaving 14 bases between them. Per germline, CDR1 SQVTM and CDR2 ANQGSEA. The CDR3 totals 12 residues. The CDR3 protein is CSVPKESNEAFF. CDR3 nucleotide sequence: TGCAGCGTTCCGAAGGAGAGTAATGAAGCTTTCTTT.

The rearrangement uses TRBV6-6 and TRBJ1-3, with no clear D. V gave up 8 bases and J gave up 0 bases, with 11 bases separating them. The V gene's germline CDR1 is MNHNY and CDR2 SVGAGI (reference sequence). The CDR3 covers 14 residues. CDR3 protein: CASYPSGSGNTIYF. DNA for the CDR3: TGTGCCAGCTACCCTTCGGGCTCTGGAAACACCATATATTTT.

This clone was recorded a few times. The rearrangement links TRBV2 to TRBJ1-2, with D perhaps TRBD1 (6 bases). V was trimmed by 4 bases and J by 6 bases, leaving 12 bases between them. The CDR3 extends over 13 amino acids. The germline V gene encodes CDR1 SNHLY and CDR2 FYNNEI. CDR3 sequence reads: CASSGRRGDGYTF. CDR3 coding DNA: TGTGCCAGCAGTGGTCGCAGGGGCGATGGCTACACCTTC.

The chain links TRBV7-2 to TRBJ2-7, with D tentatively TRBD1 or TRBD2 (6 bases each). From germline, CDR1 is SGHTA and CDR2 FQGNSA. Trimming pared 5 bases from V and 0 bases from J, leaving 17 bases between. This CDR3 is 16 amino acids long. The CDR3: CASSPEGGAGSYEQYF. The CDR3 DNA sequence: TGTGCCAGCAGCCCCGAGGGGGGCGCGGGCTCCTACGAGCAGTACTTC.

The rearrangement joins TRBV19 to TRBJ2-7; D possibly corresponds to TRBD2 (6 bases). Germline V CDR1 and CDR2: LNHDA, SQIVND (reference sequence). V dropped 4 bases and J dropped 2 bases, with 15 bases sitting between them. The CDR3 is 15 amino acids. CDR3 sequence reads: CASSTRPGLTYEQYF. The CDR3, as DNA: TGTGCCAGTAGTACTCGTCCGGGACTCACCTACGAGCAGTACTTC. Variable domain in full (rest from reference TRBV19 and TRBJ2-7): DGGITQSPKYLFRKEGQNVTLSCEQNLNHDAMYWYRQDPGQGLRLIYYSQIVNDFQKGDIAEGYSVSREKKESFPLTVTSAQKNPTAFYLCASSTRPGLTYEQYFGPGTRLTVT.

This CDR3 is CASSSGQGGYGYTF. CDR3 DNA: TGTGCCAGCAGTTCCGGACAGGGGGGATATGGCTACACCTTC. The V call is TRBV27, the J call TRBJ1-2; 10 bases are shared with TRBD1. The germline V gene encodes CDR1 MNHEY and CDR2 SMNVEV (reference sequence). This CDR3 region has 14 residues. Trimming at V came to 4 bases and at J to 5 bases, leaving 4 bases not matched to a gene.

This clone was observed a handful of times. The J gene is TRBJ1-2, the V gene TRBV18; no firm D call. There are 16 residues in the CDR3. The V gene lost 6 bases and the J gene lost 3 bases, with 20 bases spanning the gap. CDR1 is KGHSH, CDR2 LQKENI, per germline. CDR3: CASSSIGTSVDYGYTF. CDR3 coding DNA: TGTGCCAGCTCGTCGATTGGTACCAGTGTTGACTATGGCTACACCTTC.

The chain combines TRBV7-2 with TRBJ2-3, with D possibly matching TRBD1 (5 bases). The CDR3 contains 11 residues. Germline V CDR1 and CDR2: SGHTA, FQGNSA. V lost 6 bases to trimming and J lost 4 bases, with 5 bases between them. The CDR3 DNA is TGTGCCAGCAGACAGGCAGATACGCAGTATTTT. Translation gives CASRQADTQYF.

J is TRBJ2-5 and V is TRBV2; tentatively, D is TRBD2 (6 bases). In germline, CDR1 is SNHLY, CDR2 FYNNEI. CDR3 length equals 13 residues. Between the trimmed V and J ends, which lost 6 bases and 4 bases, there was a span of 12 bases. This chain's CDR3 is CASRGTSVETQYF. In nucleotides, the CDR3 is TGTGCCAGCAGAGGGACTTCTGTAGAGACCCAGTACTTC.

The chain carries TRBV6-6 and TRBJ1-1; D not certain. CDR3 length: 13 amino acids. The V gene lost 9 bases and the J gene lost 1 base, with 12 bases spanning the gap. The germline CDR1 and CDR2 sequences are MNHNY and SVGAGI (reference sequence). CDR3 protein: CASNRRPNTEAFF. The DNA of the CDR3 is TGTGCCAGTAACAGACGGCCGAACACTGAAGCTTTCTTT.

This clone was seen once. The chain carries TRBV27 and TRBJ2-1; the D gene is possibly TRBD1 (6 bases). The CDR3 is made up of 16 amino acids. V lost 5 bases and J 0 bases, leaving 14 bases between the germline ends. The germline CDR1 and CDR2 sequences are MNHEY and SMNVEV (reference sequence). CDR3 loop: CASSPLGAPSYNEQFF. In nucleotides, the CDR3 is TGTGCCAGCAGTCCCCTGGGGGCGCCCTCCTACAATGAGCAGTTCTTC.

This clone appeared once. The J gene is TRBJ2-7, the V gene TRBV19; 8 bases fit TRBD2. There are 15 residues in the CDR3. V was pared by 5 bases and J by 0 bases, with 6 bases of the junction left unmatched. CDR1 and CDR2 from the germline V gene are LNHDA and SQIVND (reference sequence). CDR3 DNA sequence: TGTGCCAGTAGTGCCTCACTAGCGGCCTCCTACGAGCAGTACTTC. This translates into CASSASLAASYEQYF.

This chain uses TRBV19 with TRBJ1-2; a possible D gene is TRBD1 (6 bases). The CDR3 has 15 amino acids. V was clipped by 6 bases and J by 2 bases, with 16 bases between them. CDR1 and CDR2 from the germline V gene are LNHDA and SQIVND (reference sequence). CDR3 nucleotide sequence: TGTGCCAGTAGCCAGACAGGCCCACTAAACTATGGCTACACCTTC. It codes for CASSQTGPLNYGYTF.

This chain joins TRBV4-1 and TRBJ2-3; D remains unclear. The CDR3 spans 17 residues. The V end was cut by 3 bases, the J end by 2 bases, with 18 bases between. Germline values: CDR1 MGHRA, CDR2 YSYEKL. The CDR3 spells CASSQGPAQSLTDTQYF. CDR3 nucleotides: TGCGCCAGCAGCCAGGGTCCCGCGCAGTCCCTCACAGATACGCAGTATTTT.

J is TRBJ1-6 and V is TRBV4-1, with a tentative D call TRBD1 (5 bases). The germline V gene has CDR1 MGHRA and CDR2 YSYEKL. Trimming pared 0 bases from V and 8 bases from J, leaving 11 bases between. This CDR3 comprises 15 residues. In DNA form, the CDR3 reads TGCGCCAGCAGCCAAGAAGACAGACTACATTCACCCCTCCACTTT. Translated, it gives CASSQEDRLHSPLHF.

The chain combines TRBV19 with TRBJ2-7; D may correspond to TRBD1 or TRBD2 (5 bases each). The germline CDR1 and CDR2 sequences are LNHDA and SQIVND (reference sequence). Trimming shortened V by 5 bases and J by 2 bases, and 13 bases separated the two germline ends. CDR3 length: 14 amino acids. The CDR3 bases are TGTGCCAGTAGTCCTCTCCGGGGACCCTACGAGCAGTACTTC. Residues: CASSPLRGPYEQYF.

The chain employs TRBV18 and TRBJ2-7; the D gene is possibly TRBD1 (5 bases). With 3 bases removed from V and 1 base from J, the gap between germline ends came to 22 bases. The length of the CDR3 is 18 residues. Germline values: CDR1 KGHSH, CDR2 LQKENI. DNA of the CDR3: TGTGCCAGCTCACCCCGACAACCGTGGGTTTCAGGGTCCTACGAGCAGTACTTC. It encodes CASSPRQPWVSGSYEQYF.

The chain links TRBV9 to TRBJ1-2; D is ambiguous. Germline CDR1 SGDLS, CDR2 YYNGEE. V was pared by 4 bases and J by 0 bases, with 13 bases between. The CDR3 sequence is 15 residues long. As DNA, the CDR3 is TGTGCCAGCAGCCCATCCGGCGTTCCTAACTATGGCTACACCTTC. Translating gives CASSPSGVPNYGYTF.

The chain couples TRBV19 to TRBJ1-5, with 10 bases matching TRBD1. This CDR3 contains 16 residues. Germline V gene sequence: CDR1 LNHDA, CDR2 SQIVND (reference sequence). V lost 4 bases and J lost 5; bases outside the gene matches: 8. The CDR3 DNA reads as TGTGCCAGTAGTACCGGGACAGGGGTGTCTCATCAGCCCCAGCATTTT. This translates into CASSTGTGVSHQPQHF.

The gene calls are TRBV5-6 and TRBJ1-3; D perhaps matches TRBD1 (6 bases). Germline V gene data show CDR1 as SGHDT and CDR2 as YYEEEE. The CDR3 consists of 15 residues. Trimming cost V 0 bases and J 0 bases, with 7 bases left between them. The chain's CDR3 is CASSLETGSGNTIYF. CDR3 in DNA: TGTGCCAGCAGCTTGGAGACAGGCTCTGGAAACACCATATATTTT.

This chain connects TRBV5-4 to TRBJ2-6; the D call may be TRBD1 or TRBD2 (6 bases each). This CDR3 has 18 amino acids. Germline-derived CDR1 and CDR2 are SGHNT and YYREEE (reference sequence). The V and J ends lost 0 bases and 4 bases respectively, with 17 bases between them. CDR3 DNA sequence: TGTGCCAGCAGCTTGGACCCCTCTTGGGGGGCAGGGGCCAACGTCCTGACTTTC. It codes for CASSLDPSWGAGANVLTF.

The chain has TRBV7-6 and TRBJ2-3; D ambiguous. Deletions cut 5 bases from V and 3 bases from J, with 12 bases between. Germline assignment: CDR1 SGHVS and CDR2 FNYEAQ. CDR3 length: 14 amino acids. CDR3 in DNA: TGTGCCAGCAGCCCCACCTTCAGGACAGATACGCAGTATTTT. This codes for CASSPTFRTDTQYF.

The genes are TRBV2 and TRBJ1-1; D is undetermined. CDR1 is SNHLY and CDR2 is FYNNEI in the germline V gene. The CDR3 sequence is 14 residues long. V was trimmed by 8 bases and J by 5 bases, leaving 18 bases between them. CDR3 in amino acids: CASSNSGVGTEAFF. The CDR3 region has the DNA TGTGCCAGCTCTAACTCGGGTGTGGGGACTGAAGCTTTCTTT.

For the CDR3, the DNA is TGTGCCAGCCGCCGGCGGGAGTTAGATTATGGCTACACCTTC. Amino acids: CASRRRELDYGYTF. The chain recombines TRBV6-1 with TRBJ1-2, with unresolved D. V lost 8 bases and J lost 5, with 18 bases in between. The CDR3 runs to 14 residues. Germline CDR1 and CDR2: MNHNS and SASEGT.

The chain is built from TRBV5-4 and TRBJ2-3, with 7 bases aligning to TRBD2. The CDR3 has 16 amino acids. Germline values: CDR1 SGHNT, CDR2 YYREEE (reference sequence). V shed 5 bases, J shed 0 bases, and the junction held 9 bases outside the gene matches. CDR3 DNA: TGTGCCAGCAGATACCAGCGGGGCACTAGCACAGATACGCAGTATTTT. It encodes CASRYQRGTSTDTQYF.

V is TRBV5-4 and J is TRBJ2-7; 9 bases match TRBD1. V lost 2 bases to trimming and J lost 3 bases; unmatched junction nucleotides: 6. Germline-derived CDR1 and CDR2 are SGHNT and YYREEE (reference sequence). This CDR3 contains 15 residues. CDR3 region: CASSLGQGPVYEQYF. Written as DNA, the CDR3 is TGTGCCAGCAGCTTAGGACAGGGGCCAGTCTACGAGCAGTACTTC.